The TCR beta chain described here comes from a study of blood T cell repertoires in COVID-19. This CDR3 comprises 16 residues. V shed 5 bases, J shed 1 base, and the junction held 10 bases outside the gene matches. Per the germline V gene, CDR1 is SEHNR and CDR2 is FQNEAQ (reference sequence). Assay: immunoSEQ multiplex PCR; the TCRdb copy retains only in-frame clones and omits some. Found here are a few hundred thousand clones, nearly 90% of them singletons; the top ten hold about 1%. This sequence was found in a woman aged 30 to 39 who had recovered from COVID-19. Sequenced sample: PBMCs or T cells enriched from blood (not recorded which). The chain joins TRBV7-9 to TRBJ1-2; TRBD1 aligns across 7 bases. CDR3 in amino acids: CASSPPDRDDNYGYTF. The CDR3 DNA is TGTGCCAGCAGCCCTCCTGACAGGGACGATAACTATGGCTACACCTTC.